This TCR beta chain comes out of a study of blood T cell repertoires in COVID-19. Study overall: Acute-phase and convalescent COVID-19 samples originated in the United States, Italy and Spain. T cells, B-cell-depleted T cells, or PBMCs provided the cDNA or gDNA that served as material.

In the original workflow: How many nucleated cells were present was estimated from reference gene primer amplification. Libraries were prepared by immunoSEQ multiplex PCR; TCRdb keeps only in-frame clonotypes and omits some of them. D and trimming were read from the DNA, whereas the V and J calls and clone size are those reported in that table. The table has 150,000 to 200,000 clones, around 85% seen once; the top ten hold roughly 0.78%. The clonotype originates from a woman in her seventies with acute or convalescent COVID-19. The sample consisted of peripheral blood.

This CDR3 reads CATSREQIYTGELFF. The CDR3 nucleotides read TGTGCCACCAGCAGGGAGCAGATATACACCGGGGAGCTGTTTTTT. The V gene is TRBV15, the J gene TRBJ2-2; D call uncertain. Germline CDR1 and CDR2: LNHNV and YYDKDF (reference sequence). CDR3 length: 15 residues. V shed 3 bases and J shed 3 bases, with 11 bases lying between them.